This passage covers 12 T cell receptor beta chains from one sample sequenced in a study of blood T cell repertoires in COVID-19. Produced via immunoSEQ multiplex PCR; TCRdb's table is partial and in-frame only. This sample has nearly 35,000 clones, with around 85% found just once. The sequenced material came from peripheral blood. These receptors were taken from a human donor with acute or convalescent COVID-19. The donor label of this sample is uncertain.

This clone was seen only a few times. The V call is TRBV7-2, the J call TRBJ1-5; tentatively, D is TRBD1 (5 bases). Trimming cost V 6 bases and J 6 bases, with 12 bases left between them. The CDR3 length is 13 residues. CDR1 SGHTA and CDR2 FQGNSA come from the germline V gene. As DNA, the CDR3 is TGTGCCAGCAGTGATCGGGGGGGTCAGCCCCAGCATTTT. It specifies CASSDRGGQPQHF. Full variable domain (rest looked up from reference TRBV7-2 and TRBJ1-5): GAGVSQSPSNKVTEKGKDVELRCDPISGHTALYWYRQSLGQGLEFLIYFQGNSAPDKSGLPSDRFSAERTGGSVSTLTIQRTQQEDSAVYLCASSDRGGQPQHFGDGTRLSIL.

The chain employs TRBV4-3 and TRBJ1-6; unclear D gene. Germline CDR1 reads LGHNA; CDR2 reads YSLEER. The length of the CDR3 is 15 residues. V was cut by 4 bases and J by 3 bases, with 10 bases left in between. CDR3 nucleotides: TGCGCCAGCAGCCGCGAACTAAGCTATAATTCACCCCTCCACTTT. It codes for CASSRELSYNSPLHF.

Points on this clone: Additional DNA sequences in this sample encode the identical CDR3. The V and J genes are TRBV11-3 and TRBJ1-1; D is unresolved. Between the trimmed V and J ends, which lost 1 base and 10 bases, there was a span of 7 bases. Germline-derived CDR1 and CDR2 are SGHNT and YENEEA. There are 11 residues in the CDR3. The CDR3 sequence: CASSLVGRAFF. CDR3 coding DNA: TGTGCCAGCAGCTTAGTCGGGAGAGCTTTCTTT.

J is TRBJ2-5 and V is TRBV28; TRBD1 might be the D (6 bases). The CDR3 runs to 14 residues. Germline CDR1 is MDHEN and CDR2 is SYDVKM. Trimming removed 6 bases from V and 4 bases from J, with 15 bases in between. In DNA, the CDR3 is TGTGCCAGCAGCTCAACAGGGCCAGGAGAGACCCAGTACTTC. Its protein is CASSSTGPGETQYF.

The V call is TRBV27, the J call TRBJ1-4, with D possibly matching TRBD1 (6 bases). V was cut by 6 bases and J by 1 base, with 15 bases left in between. CDR1 MNHEY and CDR2 SMNVEV come from the germline V gene (reference sequence). CDR3 length: 16 amino acids. The CDR3 sequence is CASRHNFRGTNEKLFF. Written as DNA, the CDR3 is TGTGCCAGCAGACATAACTTCAGGGGAACTAATGAAAAACTGTTTTTT.

The gene calls are TRBV30 and TRBJ1-5; TRBD1 might be the D (6 bases). Trimming cost V 2 bases and J 5 bases, with 16 bases left between them. Looked up from germline, CDR1 is GTSNPN and CDR2 is SVGIG (reference sequence). This CDR3 region has 15 residues. The CDR3 DNA reads TGTGCCTGGAGTAGGGGCAGGGGATTTTATCAGCCCCAGCATTTT. Its translation is CAWSRGRGFYQPQHF. Based on the CDR3 plus reference TRBV30 and TRBJ1-5, the full variable domain is SQTIHQWPATLVQPVGSPLSLECTVEGTSNPNLYWYRQAAGRGLQLLFYSVGIGQISSEVPQNLSASRPQDRQFILSSKKLLLSDSGFYLCAWSRGRGFYQPQHFGDGTRLSIL.

This clone was counted between two and nine times. The chain recombines TRBV20-1 with TRBJ1-1; no definite D call. V was trimmed by 6 bases and J by 8 bases, leaving 13 bases between them. This CDR3 has 11 amino acids. Germline CDR1 and CDR2: DFQATT and SNEGSKA (reference sequence). CDR3 sequence (DNA): TGCAGTGCCTTACAGCGGATCGAAGCTTTCTTT. This codes for CSALQRIEAFF.

The chain combines TRBV2 with TRBJ1-6, with D possibly TRBD1 on 6 matching bases. CDR1 and CDR2 from the germline V gene are SNHLY and FYNNEI. With 3 bases removed from V and 6 bases from J, the gap between germline ends came to 9 bases. The CDR3 consists of 14 residues. In DNA, the CDR3 is TGTGCCAGCAGTGATTTGGGGGCTAATTCACCCCTCCACTTT. This gives the protein CASSDLGANSPLHF.

This chain joins TRBV5-1 and TRBJ2-7; 8 bases map to TRBD2. With 0 bases clipped from V and 2 bases from J, the junction kept 7 bases outside the gene matches. The CDR3 consists of 16 residues. Germline V lookup: CDR1 SGHRS, CDR2 YFSETQ. CDR3 sequence: CASSLGHGGAPYEQYF. The CDR3 DNA sequence: TGCGCCAGCAGCTTGGGTCACGGGGGGGCCCCCTACGAGCAGTACTTC.

This clone showed up just once. The CDR3 DNA is TGTGCCAGCAGTTACAGCGGAGCCTACGAGCAGTACTTC. Protein product: CASSYSGAYEQYF. The V call is TRBV6-5, the J call TRBJ2-7; D perhaps matches TRBD2 (5 bases). Germline V gene sequence: CDR1 MNHEY, CDR2 SVGAGI. The CDR3 is 13 amino acids. V was pared by 2 bases and J by 2 bases, with 7 bases between.

This clone was found once. The chain uses TRBV4-3 and TRBJ1-2, with D possibly matching TRBD1 (5 bases). The CDR3 runs to 15 residues. V was cut by 1 base and J by 0 bases, with 9 bases left in between. The germline V gene has CDR1 LGHNA and CDR2 YSLEER. This CDR3 is CASSQARQTNYGYTF. For the CDR3, the DNA is TGCGCCAGCAGCCAAGCCCGACAGACTAACTATGGCTACACCTTC.

The J gene is TRBJ2-5, the V gene TRBV21-1; whether TRBD2, the table's D call, matches the DNA was not checked. TRBV21-1 is an annotated pseudogene. CDR3 size: 15 residues. The CDR3 DNA sequence: TGTGCCAGACTCCCTCTACTAGCGGAACAAGAGACCCAGTACTTC. Translation: CARLPLLAEQETQYF.